The entry below describes one T cell receptor beta chain. Its antigen is not identified. Primers: 60 Vbeta forward and 13 Jbeta reverse. The table came from immunoSEQ multiplex PCR; TCRdb's copy has only in-frame clones and leaves some out. The sample includes under 150,000 clones, 80% seen only once; the top ten take less than 3%. Germline V gene sequence: CDR1 MNHEY, CDR2 SMNVEV (reference sequence). Trimming pared 3 bases from V and 4 bases from J, leaving 9 bases between. This CDR3 contains 13 residues. This sample is part of a study of cytomegalovirus exposure and HLA in healthy donors. Whole-study results and caveats: In a later analysis, parvovirus B19, influenza, CMV and Epstein-Barr virus appeared linked to several top co-occurrence clusters.

This TCR was recovered from a man between 45 and 60 years old in good health and CMV-seronegative. This chain joins TRBV27 and TRBJ1-1; maybe TRBD1 (6 bases). The sequencing input was PBMCs. The CDR3 nucleotides read TGTGCCAGCAGTTTTTTAGGGGGCACTGAAGCTTTCTTT. Its protein product is CASSFLGGTEAFF.